This is a list of T cell receptor beta chains from one sample in a study of blood T cell repertoires in COVID-19. Here immunoSEQ multiplex PCR was the method, and the copy in TCRdb shows in-frame clones only, minus some. This sample yields roughly 65,000 clones, of which about 86% are seen a single time; over 4% belongs to the top ten. Specimen: peripheral blood. The receptors stem from a man aged 50 to 59 with acute or convalescent COVID-19. Both conserved end residues are part of each CDR3. Fields, in order: clone size, D gene, J gene, V gene, CDR3 protein, CDR3 DNA. A D gene is named only where the DNA matches it firmly. Not all rows give a size; the values are once, few, many and, for expanded clones, a class.

>.|.|TRBJ1-6|TRBV29-1
CSVGDTDNSPLHF
TGCAGCGTTGGGGACACTGATAATTCACCCCTCCACTTT
>.|.|TRBJ1-3|TRBV2
CASSPLISGNTIYF
TGTGCCAGCAGTCCTTTAATCTCTGGAAACACCATATATTTT
>.|.|TRBJ1-1|TRBV5-1
CASSLSQNTEAFF
TGCGCCAGCAGCTTGTCACAGAACACTGAAGCTTTCTTT
>.|TRBD1|TRBJ1-5|TRBV2
CASSPSGGTQPQHF
TGTGCCAGCAGTCCCTCAGGGGGCACTCAGCCCCAGCATTTT
>.|TRBD1|TRBJ1-5|TRBV18
CASSPDRVVQPQHF
TGTGCCAGCTCACCCGACAGGGTAGTTCAGCCCCAGCATTTT
>.|.|TRBJ1-4|TRBV6-5
CASSYADRNEKLFF
TGTGCCAGCAGTTACGCGGACAGAAATGAAAAACTGTTTTTT
>once|.|TRBJ2-7|TRBV13
CASSLYKNRGRGYEQYF
TGTGCCAGCAGCTTATATAAAAACCGGGGCCGGGGGTACGAGCAGTACTTC
>.|.|TRBJ2-1|TRBV7-6
CASSSSGRASNEQFF
TGTGCCAGCAGCTCCAGCGGACGGGCAAGCAATGAGCAGTTCTTC
>.|TRBD1|TRBJ2-1|TRBV14
CASSQGGDRGFF
TGTGCCAGCAGCCAAGGAGGGGACAGGGGTTTCTTC
>.|.|TRBJ2-2|TRBV2
CASGSGVSAGELFF
TGTGCCAGCGGATCAGGGGTGAGCGCCGGGGAGCTGTTTTTT
>few|.|TRBJ2-1|TRBV9
CASSVGLTSYNEQFF
TGTGCCAGCAGCGTGGGGCTTACCTCCTACAATGAGCAGTTCTTC
>.|.|TRBJ2-7|TRBV4-1
CASSQERGTTYEQYF
TGCGCCAGCAGCCAAGAAAGGGGGACCACCTACGAGCAGTACTTC
>.|.|TRBJ1-4|TRBV9
CASSATGGEKLFF
TGTGCCAGCAGCGCGACAGGAGGTGAAAAACTGTTTTTT
>.|.|TRBJ1-1|TRBV5-4
CASRILGGNTEAFF
TGTGCCAGCAGAATACTGGGGGGGAACACTGAAGCTTTCTTT
>few|TRBD1|TRBJ1-2|TRBV28
CASRPQGPYGYTF
TGTGCCAGCAGACCACAGGGGCCCTATGGCTACACCTTC
>.|.|TRBJ1-2|TRBV18
CASSPGPANYGYTF
TGTGCCAGCTCACCAGGGCCCGCTAACTATGGCTACACCTTC
>.|.|TRBJ2-7|TRBV6-5
CASRLGQDEQYF
TGTGCCAGCCGTCTTGGGCAAGACGAGCAGTACTTC
>.|TRBD2|TRBJ2-1|TRBV10-3
CAIRASGGTVNEQFF
TGTGCCATCAGGGCCAGCGGGGGTACCGTCAATGAGCAGTTCTTC
>few|TRBD2|TRBJ2-1|TRBV5-4
CASSLDASGTYNEQFF
TGTGCCAGCAGCTTGGATGCTAGCGGGACCTACAATGAGCAGTTCTTC
>.|.|TRBJ2-7|TRBV4-1
CASSQGTTPPYEQYF
TGCGCCAGCAGCCAAGGTACGACACCTCCCTACGAGCAGTACTTC
>.|.|TRBJ2-7|TRBV2
CASSGGQFYEQYF
TGTGCCAGCAGTGGGGGACAATTCTACGAGCAGTACTTC
>few|TRBD2|TRBJ2-1|TRBV6-1
CATTSVPYNEQFF
TGTGCCACCACTAGCGTCCCCTACAATGAGCAGTTCTTC
>.|.|TRBJ1-1|TRBV12-3/TRBV12-4
CASRGHEAFF
TGTGCCAGCCGTGGCCATGAAGCTTTCTTT
>.|TRBD1|TRBJ2-3|TRBV28
CASSLREDRGSDTQYF
TGTGCCAGCAGTTTAAGGGAAGACAGGGGATCCGATACGCAGTATTTT
>.|.|TRBJ2-3|TRBV7-9
CASSKNRVSGTDTQYF
TGTGCCAGCAGCAAAAACAGGGTGTCGGGCACAGATACGCAGTATTTT
>.|.|TRBJ1-5|TRBV28
CASSQAGFNQPQHF
TGTGCCAGCAGTCAAGCAGGCTTCAATCAGCCCCAGCATTTT
>.|TRBD1|TRBJ2-7|TRBV7-9
CASSPPPRQGTYEQYF
TGTGCCAGCAGCCCTCCCCCTAGACAGGGGACCTACGAGCAGTACTTC
>.|.|TRBJ1-3|TRBV29-1
CSVDGGAGAGNTIYF
TGCAGCGTTGATGGGGGGGCCGGGGCTGGAAACACCATATATTTT
>.|.|TRBJ1-5|TRBV19
CASSTESNQPQHF
TGTGCCAGTTCGACAGAGAGCAATCAGCCCCAGCATTTT
>few|.|TRBJ1-2|TRBV6-2/TRBV6-3
CASSYGGMEYGYTF
TGTGCCAGCAGTTACGGTGGCATGGAGTATGGCTACACCTTC
>few|.|TRBJ1-2|TRBV30
CASDGRPLYGYTF
TGTGCCTCGGATGGGAGACCTCTCTATGGCTACACCTTC
>.|TRBD1|TRBJ1-4|TRBV2
CASSVDRGRNEKLFF
TGTGCCAGCAGTGTGGACAGGGGGCGCAATGAAAAACTGTTTTTT
>.|.|TRBJ2-6|TRBV3-1/TRBV3-2
CASSHGRSGANVLTF
TGTGCCAGCAGCCATGGGCGCTCTGGGGCCAACGTCCTGACTTTC
>once|TRBD2|TRBJ2-5|TRBV18
CASSRELAGVGETQYF
TGTGCCAGCTCACGTGAACTAGCGGGAGTGGGTGAGACCCAGTACTTC
>.|TRBD1|TRBJ1-3|TRBV5-6
CASSPGTEGNTIYF
TGTGCCAGCAGCCCAGGGACAGAAGGAAACACCATATATTTT
>.|TRBD2|TRBJ2-1|TRBV7-9
CASSLGVTSGRGGVNEQFF
TGTGCCAGCAGCTTAGGGGTGACTAGCGGGAGAGGAGGGGTCAATGAGCAGTTCTTC
>few|.|TRBJ1-5|TRBV4-1
CASSQEEGLLPQHF
TGCGCCAGCAGCCAAGAGGAAGGACTTCTGCCCCAGCATTTT
>.|.|TRBJ1-1|TRBV18
CASSPNLASSGNTEAFF
TGTGCCAGCTCACCGAACTTAGCAAGCTCTGGGAACACTGAAGCTTTCTTT
>.|.|TRBJ2-3|TRBV7-2
CASSEETGRGVRDTQYF
TGTGCCAGCAGCGAAGAGACAGGTAGAGGGGTCAGGGATACGCAGTATTTT
>.|.|TRBJ2-1|TRBV14
CASSAIPGYNEQFF
TGTGCCAGCAGCGCCATCCCGGGATACAATGAGCAGTTCTTC
>.|TRBD2|TRBJ2-1|TRBV5-4
CASSLALAGIWNEQFF
TGTGCCAGCAGCTTGGCTCTAGCGGGAATATGGAATGAGCAGTTCTTC
>.|.|TRBJ2-3|TRBV7-9
CASSLPTTSTDTQYF
TGTGCCAGCAGCTTACCAACTACTAGCACAGATACGCAGTATTTT
>.|.|TRBJ1-5|TRBV20-1
CSVGSNQPQHF
TGCAGTGTCGGTAGCAATCAGCCCCAGCATTTT
>.|.|TRBJ2-7|TRBV6-1
CASSERGTSPAYEQYF
TGTGCCAGCAGTGAAAGAGGAACGTCCCCCGCCTACGAGCAGTACTTC
>.|.|TRBJ2-5|TRBV2
CASSKTGPMETQYF
TGTGCCAGCAGTAAAACAGGGCCAATGGAGACCCAGTACTTC
>.|TRBD2|TRBJ2-3|TRBV7-3
CASSLYSGSGGISDTQYF
TGTGCCAGCAGCTTATATTCGGGGAGCGGGGGAATTTCAGATACGCAGTATTTT